Included here is one T cell receptor (beta chain) sequence, with context. Its antigen is not identified. From germline, CDR1 is MNHNS and CDR2 SASEGT. This CDR3 has 16 residues. V shed 1 base and J 0 bases; nucleotides not matched to a gene: 2. The record originates from a study of T-cell memory formation after mild COVID-19. Study background: TCR clusters were largely donor specific. Study observations and caveats: Pre-infection memory showed some responding clones, and this suggested that cross-reactive memory joined.

TCRdb ran MiXCR on the 5' RACE reads and lists one entry per CDR3 protein. In the table there are about 450,000 distinct CDR3 sequences, less than 25% of which are singletons. The origin of this receptor is an adult woman who had mild COVID-19 (a few samples of this study predate the infection). Cell type and time point are not known. The rearrangement uses TRBV6-1 and TRBJ2-2, with 7 positions matching TRBD1. The specimen was PBMCs or a T cell subset sorted from them (not recorded which). The CDR3 nucleotides read TGTGCCAGCAGTGAAGTGAGGGGGCCGAACACCGGGGAGCTGTTTTTT. This gives the protein CASSEVRGPNTGELFF.